The T cell receptor beta chain described here comes from a study of T cells in lung cancer brain metastases. Across the study: Primary and brain metastasis specimens were taken a median around 340 days apart. The study's findings and limits: Paired primaries held more unique productive clones than brain metastases (median about 4,500 versus 1,500).

Trimming took 4 bases from V and 6 from J, leaving 10 bases between them. The germline CDR1 and CDR2 sequences are MGHRA and YSYEKL. This CDR3 comprises 13 residues. Clones were sequenced by immunoSEQ multiplex PCR, and TCRdb holds only the in-frame ones, with some missing. The sample includes about 4,900 clones, roughly 84% of them seen just once. Patients had either synchronous oligometastatic disease or delayed solitary brain metastasis recurrence. No patient had a history of multiple malignancies, as such patients were excluded. Remarks on this clone: Its antigen is still unknown.

This chain links TRBV4-1 with TRBJ1-5; D possibly corresponds to TRBD1 (6 bases). Source material: tumor tissue from the primary lung tumor. The receptor's source is a woman in her forties or fifties with non-small cell lung cancer. CDR3 DNA: TGCGCCAGCAGCCGACAGGAGGGTCAGCCCCAGCATTTT. It specifies CASSRQEGQPQHF.